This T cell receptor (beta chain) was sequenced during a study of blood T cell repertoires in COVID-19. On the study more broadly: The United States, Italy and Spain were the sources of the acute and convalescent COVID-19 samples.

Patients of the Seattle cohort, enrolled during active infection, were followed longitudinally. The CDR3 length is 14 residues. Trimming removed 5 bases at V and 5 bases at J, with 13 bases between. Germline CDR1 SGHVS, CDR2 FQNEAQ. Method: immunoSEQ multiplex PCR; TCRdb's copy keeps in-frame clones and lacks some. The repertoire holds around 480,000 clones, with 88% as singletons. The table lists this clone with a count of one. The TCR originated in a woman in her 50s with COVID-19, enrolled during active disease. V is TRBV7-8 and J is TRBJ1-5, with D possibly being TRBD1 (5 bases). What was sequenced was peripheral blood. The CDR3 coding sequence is TGTGCCAGCAGCGGACGACAGACCCATCAGCCCCAGCATTTT. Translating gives CASSGRQTHQPQHF.